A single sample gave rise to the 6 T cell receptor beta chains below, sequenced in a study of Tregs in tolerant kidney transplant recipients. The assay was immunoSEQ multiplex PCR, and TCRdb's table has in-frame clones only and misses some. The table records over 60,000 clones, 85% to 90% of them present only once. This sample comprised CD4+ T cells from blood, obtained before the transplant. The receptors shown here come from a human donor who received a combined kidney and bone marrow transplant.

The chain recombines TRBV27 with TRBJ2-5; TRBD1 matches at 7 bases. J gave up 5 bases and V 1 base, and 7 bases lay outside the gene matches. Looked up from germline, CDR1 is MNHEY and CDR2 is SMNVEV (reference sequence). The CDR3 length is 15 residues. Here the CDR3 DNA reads TGTGCCAGCAGTTTATACCAGGGGGTTGGGGAGACCCAGTACTTC. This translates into CASSLYQGVGETQYF.

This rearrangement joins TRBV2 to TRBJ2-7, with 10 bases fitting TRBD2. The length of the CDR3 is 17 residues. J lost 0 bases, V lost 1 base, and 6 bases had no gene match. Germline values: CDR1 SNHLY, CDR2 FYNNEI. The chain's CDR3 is CASSEVVSGRSSYEQYF. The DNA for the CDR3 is TGTGCCAGCAGTGAAGTAGTTAGCGGGAGGAGCTCCTACGAGCAGTACTTC.

CDR3 region: CASSPRRVGSGNTIYF. Here the CDR3 DNA reads TGTGCCAGCAGCCCTCGGCGGGTGGGCTCTGGAAACACCATATATTTT. The chain uses TRBV7-2 and TRBJ1-3; D not resolved. Germline CDR1 SGHTA, CDR2 FQGNSA. The CDR3 length is 16 residues. Trimming took 5 bases from V and 0 from J, leaving 14 bases between them.

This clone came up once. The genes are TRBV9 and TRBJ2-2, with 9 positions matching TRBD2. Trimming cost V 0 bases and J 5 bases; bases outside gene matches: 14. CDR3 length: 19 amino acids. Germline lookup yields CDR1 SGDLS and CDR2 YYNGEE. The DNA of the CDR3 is TGTGCCAGCAGCGTAGTCGGTAGCGGGAGCGCTACGCGGACCGGGGAGCTGTTTTTT. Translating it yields CASSVVGSGSATRTGELFF.

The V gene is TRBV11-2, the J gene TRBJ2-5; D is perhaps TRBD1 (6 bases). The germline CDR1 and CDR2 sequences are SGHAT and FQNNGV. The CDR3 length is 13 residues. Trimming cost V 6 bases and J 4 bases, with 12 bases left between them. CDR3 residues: CASRQTGIETQYF. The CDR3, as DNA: TGTGCCAGCAGGCAAACAGGGATAGAGACCCAGTACTTC.

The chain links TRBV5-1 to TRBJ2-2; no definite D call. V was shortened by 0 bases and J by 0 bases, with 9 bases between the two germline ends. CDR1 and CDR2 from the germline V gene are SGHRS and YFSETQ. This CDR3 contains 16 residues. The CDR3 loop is CASSLANSANTGELFF. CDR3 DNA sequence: TGCGCCAGCAGCTTGGCAAACAGTGCGAACACCGGGGAGCTGTTTTTT.